The table lists the clone carrying this TCR beta chain with a count of one. The data were taken from a study of OX40 agonist ivuxolimab in advanced cancers. The data were produced by immunoSEQ multiplex PCR, yet TCRdb's version contains in-frame clones alone and is incomplete. The table records 80,000 to 100,000 clones, around 94% of them present only once. The germline gives CDR1 SGHDN, CDR2 FVKESK. V lost 1 base to trimming and J lost 4 bases; unmatched junction nucleotides: 7. This CDR3 is built from 17 residues. The sequences come from CD4+ or CD8+ T cells sorted from blood, collected in a trial of the OX40 agonist ivuxolimab. V usage is TRBV14 and J usage is TRBJ2-1; 10 positions match TRBD2. This clonotype was obtained from an adult with an advanced solid tumor such as melanoma, head and neck, liver or kidney cancer. The CDR3 coding sequence is TGTGCCAGCAGCCAAGGTGCTAGCGGGAGAAAGTACAATGAGCAGTTCTTC. It translates to CASSQGASGRKYNEQFF.